The rows below give T cell receptor beta chains drawn from one sample of a study of blood T cell repertoires in COVID-19. Sequencing used immunoSEQ multiplex PCR; TCRdb keeps in-frame clones, though not all of them. The sample holds roughly 200,000 clones; about four fifths are singletons and the top ten take around 7%. Source material: peripheral blood. The receptors were sampled from a man aged 70-80 years with active or convalescent COVID-19. Each CDR3 is given with its conserved first and last residue. A D gene is named only where the DNA matches it firmly. The listing skips clone size in some rows; elsewhere it reads once, few, many or a size class.

J | D | V | length | size | DNA | CDR3
TRBJ1-1 | - | TRBV10-3 | 14 | - | TGTGCCACCACAGGCCCGGGGGAGGAGACTGAAGCTTTCTTT | CATTGPGEETEAFF
TRBJ1-2 | - | TRBV4-3 | 13 | - | TGCGCCAGCAGCCAAGATCTTGTCCCGGGCTACACCTTC | CASSQDLVPGYTF
TRBJ1-1 | - | TRBV3-1/TRBV3-2 | 14 | - | TGTGCCAGCAGCCAGAACAGAGGGGGCACTGAAGCTTTCTTT | CASSQNRGGTEAFF
TRBJ2-7 | - | TRBV28 | 13 | - | TGTGCCAGCAGCCGACAGTCCACCTACGAGCAGTACTTC | CASSRQSTYEQYF
TRBJ2-7 | - | TRBV11-2 | 14 | - | TGTGCCAGCAGCTTGGCTAGCCCTTACGGCGAGCAGTACTTC | CASSLASPYGEQYF
TRBJ1-1 | TRBD1 | TRBV10-2 | 16 | - | TGCGCCAGCAGTTTGGGACAGGGGGCGCGGAACACTGAAGCTTTCTTT | CASSLGQGARNTEAFF
TRBJ1-2 | TRBD1 | TRBV30 | 13 | - | TGTGCCTGCGTGAGGGGGACAGGCAATGGCTACACCTTC | CACVRGTGNGYTF
TRBJ1-2 | - | TRBV30 | 14 | once | TGTGCCTGGAGTGTACTAGGAGGGAGTAATGGCTACACCTTC | CAWSVLGGSNGYTF
TRBJ2-3 | TRBD2 | TRBV15 | 18 | - | TGTGCCACCAGCAGAGATGGGAGGGATCTAGTAGGCACAGATACGCAGTATTTT | CATSRDGRDLVGTDTQYF
TRBJ2-1 | TRBD1 | TRBV5-4 | 14 | - | TGTGCCAGCAGCTGGACAGGGGGTATGAATGAGCAGTTCTTC | CASSWTGGMNEQFF
TRBJ1-1 | - | TRBV18 | 14 | once | TGTGCCAGCTTCCACCCGGGAGAGGGCACTGAAGCTTTCTTT | CASFHPGEGTEAFF
TRBJ1-2 | TRBD1 | TRBV15 | 14 | - | TGTGCCACCAGCGCCCGGGACAGGGTAAACGGCTACACCTTC | CATSARDRVNGYTF
TRBJ2-3 | TRBD2 | TRBV30 | 11 | - | TGTGCCTGGAGTGTGGCGGGAGCGCAGTATTTT | CAWSVAGAQYF
TRBJ1-1 | - | TRBV10-3 | 13 | once | TGTGCCATCAAGGGGTCGGAGGGCACTGAAGCTTTCTTT | CAIKGSEGTEAFF
TRBJ2-2 | TRBD2 | TRBV9 | 15 | - | TGTGCCAGCAGCCCCAGAGCGGGAGAGGCCGGGGAGCTGTTTTTT | CASSPRAGEAGELFF
TRBJ2-3 | - | TRBV7-8 | 15 | - | TGTGCCACCCAATATCGAGCCCGAGGGTCAGATACGCAGTATTTT | CATQYRARGSDTQYF
TRBJ2-5 | - | TRBV3-1/TRBV3-2 | 16 | - | TGTGCCAGCAGCCACCGCGGAGGGGGGGGACCGGAGACCCAGTACTTC | CASSHRGGGGPETQYF
TRBJ1-6 | TRBD1 | TRBV5-1 | 15 | - | TGCGCCAGCAGCTTGTCAGGACAGGGGTTGTCACCCCTCCACTTT | CASSLSGQGLSPLHF
TRBJ1-4 | TRBD1 | TRBV5-4 | 15 | - | TGTGCCAGCAGCTTGCAGGGGGCGCTTAATGAAAAACTGTTTTTT | CASSLQGALNEKLFF
TRBJ2-5 | TRBD2 | TRBV6-1 | 16 | - | TGTGCCAGCAGTGCCTTACCAGCGGGGGGGCAAGAGACCCAGTACTTC | CASSALPAGGQETQYF
TRBJ2-1 | - | TRBV18 | 14 | - | TGTGCCAGCTCAGCTTCCGCTAGCAACAATGAGCAGTTCTTC | CASSASASNNEQFF
TRBJ1-4 | - | TRBV4-2 | 15 | - | TGTGCCAGCAGCCAAGAATACAGGGAGGGTGAAAAACTGTTTTTT | CASSQEYREGEKLFF
TRBJ2-7 | - | TRBV4-2 | 15 | - | TGTGCCAGCAGCCAAGATCGACGGGGTGCCTACGAGCAGTACTTC | CASSQDRRGAYEQYF
TRBJ2-5 | - | TRBV24-1 | 14 | - | TGTGCCACCAGTGACCCGACAGTCCAAGAGACCCAGTACTTC | CATSDPTVQETQYF
TRBJ2-5 | TRBD2 | TRBV7-2 | 14 | - | TGTGCCAGCAGCTCACAAGCGGGAACAGAGACCCAGTACTTC | CASSSQAGTETQYF
TRBJ1-1 | - | TRBV15 | 14 | - | TGTGCCACCAGCAGAGATCTAGTTAGCACTGAAGCTTTCTTT | CATSRDLVSTEAFF
TRBJ2-2 | TRBD1 | TRBV5-8 | 15 | - | TGTGCCAGCAGCCGGGACAGGGGGTTCACCGGGGAGCTGTTTTTT | CASSRDRGFTGELFF
TRBJ1-1 | TRBD1 | TRBV2 | 13 | - | TGTGCCAGCGGCCAGGACAGGGGCACTGAAGCTTTCTTT | CASGQDRGTEAFF
TRBJ2-2 | - | TRBV10-1 | 12 | - | TGCGCCAGCAGTGGGGGAGACGGGGAGCTGTTTTTT | CASSGGDGELFF
TRBJ2-2 | TRBD1 | TRBV6-5 | 15 | - | TGTGCCAGCATTGTGGACAGGACAAACACCGGGGAGCTGTTTTTT | CASIVDRTNTGELFF
TRBJ1-5 | TRBD1 | TRBV18 | 14 | - | TGTGCCAGCTCACCAGGGACAGGGAAATGGCCCCAGCATTTT | CASSPGTGKWPQHF
TRBJ1-5 | - | TRBV10-3 | 12 | once | TGTGCCACCCAGGGTGTAGGTCAGCCCCAGCATTTT | CATQGVGQPQHF
TRBJ1-1 | - | TRBV11-3 | 13 | - | TGTGCCAGCTCAGGACAGTTGAACACTGAAGCTTTCTTT | CASSGQLNTEAFF
TRBJ1-2 | - | TRBV5-1 | 12 | once | TGCGCCAGCAGCTTAAACAGCTATGGCTACACCTTC | CASSLNSYGYTF
TRBJ1-2 | TRBD1 | TRBV29-1 | 12 | - | TGCAGCGTGGGGACAGGGAACTATGGCTACACCTTC | CSVGTGNYGYTF
TRBJ2-5 | TRBD2 | TRBV5-1 | 15 | once | TGCGCCAGCAGTTATAGCGGGGGTCGGCAAGAGACCCAGTACTTC | CASSYSGGRQETQYF
TRBJ1-1 | TRBD1 | TRBV2 | 13 | - | TGTGCCAGCAGTGGACAGGGGAGTACTGAAGCTTTCTTT | CASSGQGSTEAFF
TRBJ1-2 | - | TRBV6-6 | 13 | - | TGTGCCAGTCACCCAACGAGTGGCTATGGCTACACCTTC | CASHPTSGYGYTF
TRBJ1-2 | - | TRBV6-5 | 13 | once | TGTGCCAGCAGTTACGTTGCCGCGGCTGGCTACACCTTC | CASSYVAAAGYTF
TRBJ1-3 | - | TRBV30 | 13 | - | TGTGCCTGGAGTAGACTCTCTGGAAACACCATATATTTT | CAWSRLSGNTIYF
TRBJ2-1 | TRBD2 | TRBV9 | 15 | few | TGTGCCAGCAGCGGACAAAGCGGGGGGGCCGATGAGCAGTTCTTC | CASSGQSGGADEQFF
TRBJ2-7 | - | TRBV7-8 | 17 | - | TGTGCCAGCAGCTTAGTTCTGAATCTGGCAGGGGCCAACGAGCAGTACTTC | CASSLVLNLAGANEQYF
TRBJ2-7 | TRBD1 | TRBV18 | 16 | - | TGTGCCAGCTCACCTCCGTCGGGACAGGGGTTCTACGAGCAGTACTTC | CASSPPSGQGFYEQYF
TRBJ2-3 | TRBD2 | TRBV19 | 14 | many | TGTGCCAGTAGTCCGGGACTAGCAACAGATACGCAGTATTTT | CASSPGLATDTQYF
TRBJ2-7 | TRBD1 | TRBV2 | 14 | - | TGTGCCAGCAGTAGGGGGCTGACCGCCTACGAGCAGTACTTC | CASSRGLTAYEQYF
TRBJ2-6 | TRBD2 | TRBV30 | 15 | - | TGTGCCCACGGGGGGAGCTGGTTGGGGGCCAACGTCCTGACTTTC | CAHGGSWLGANVLTF
TRBJ1-5 | - | TRBV4-3 | 17 | - | TGCGCCAGCAGCCAAGATATTCAGAGGTATAGCAATCAGCCCCAGCATTTT | CASSQDIQRYSNQPQHF
TRBJ1-1 | TRBD1 | TRBV5-1 | 12 | - | TGCGCCAGCAGGCCCGGGACAGGCCTCTCTAGCTTT | CASRPGTGLSSF
TRBJ1-2 | - | TRBV4-2 | 19 | - | TGTGCCAGCAGCCAAGTATCGGCTCCCGGGGAGGGGTCTAACTATGGCTACACCTTC | CASSQVSAPGEGSNYGYTF
TRBJ1-6 | TRBD1 | TRBV3-1/TRBV3-2 | 16 | once | TGTGCCAGCAGCCAGGGACAGGGCAGAGGTGGATCACCCCTCCACTTT | CASSQGQGRGGSPLHF
TRBJ1-1 | - | TRBV7-6 | 14 | - | TGTGCCAGCAGCTTAGGTATGGGGGCCACTGAAGCTTTCTTT | CASSLGMGATEAFF
TRBJ1-2 | - | TRBV30 | 11 | - | TGTGCCTGGAGTGCGGACTATGGCTACACCTTC | CAWSADYGYTF
TRBJ2-7 | - | TRBV3-1/TRBV3-2 | 15 | - | TGTGCCAGCAGCCAAAATGGGGGGAGCTCCTACGAGCAGTACTTC | CASSQNGGSSYEQYF
TRBJ1-2 | TRBD1 | TRBV5-1 | 14 | - | TGCGCCAGCAGCTTGCAGGGGGTGAACTATGGCTACACCTTC | CASSLQGVNYGYTF
TRBJ2-1 | - | TRBV18 | 13 | - | TGTGCCAGCTCACCACGGGGGCGCAATGAGCAGTTCTTC | CASSPRGRNEQFF
TRBJ2-7 | TRBD2 | TRBV2 | 13 | - | TGTGCCAGTTCTAGCGGCCAAACCTACGAGCAGTACTTC | CASSSGQTYEQYF
TRBJ1-1 | - | TRBV6-5 | 13 | - | TGTGCCAGCACCAGAAAAAAGAACACTGAAGCTTTCTTT | CASTRKKNTEAFF
TRBJ1-2 | TRBD1 | TRBV11-2 | 13 | - | TGTGCCAGCACACAGGGGGCGATTCATGGCTACACCTTC | CASTQGAIHGYTF
TRBJ1-2 | - | TRBV3-1/TRBV3-2 | 12 | once | TGTGCCAGCAGCCAACAGAACCGTGGCTACACCTTC | CASSQQNRGYTF